This is a list of T cell receptor beta chains from one sample in a study of shared clonotypes between healthy human individuals. The data were produced by immunoSEQ multiplex PCR, yet TCRdb's version contains in-frame clones alone and is incomplete. The sample lists some 650,000 clones; more than 95% were seen once. Sequencing was done on a sample of naive CD4+ T cells sorted from blood. The receptors shown here come from a woman in her twenties or thirties in good health. CDR3s leave out the opening cysteine and the closing phenylalanine or tryptophan. Some rows have no size entry. The others give once, few or many, or a class for an expanded clone.

CDR3 protein,V gene,clone size
ASSLGQGLTTIREQY,TRBV11-1,NA
ASREEPLTYNEQF,TRBV2,NA
AWSGPISGFETQY,TRBV30,NA
ATSWVGTTEAF,TRBV6-5,NA
ASSGTIYDATNEKLF,TRBV6-1,once
ASGGQGYEQY,TRBV5-1,NA
ASRPDRGGNQPQH,TRBV6-5,NA
ASSTPGQGSLDTQY,TRBV28,NA
ASSHQGAGANVLT,TRBV19,NA
ASSPDRVYEQY,TRBV4-1,once
ASSSGGGNQPQH,TRBV18,NA
ASSTDSFSYNEQF,TRBV7-3,NA
ASSLDRVPNHQPQH,TRBV11-2,NA
ATTSGDEQY,TRBV10-3,NA
ASRMGQGYEKLF,TRBV10-2,NA
ASSYNGGLGYEQY,TRBV6-6,NA
ASSSGHGISPLH,TRBV7-9,once
ASREGTAMSPLH,TRBV28,NA
ASSVGRGRFLVDTQY,TRBV9,NA
ASSDGQYYGYT,TRBV5-1,NA
AASSLRTYTEAF,TRBV6-5,once
ASSRQALPTDTQY,TRBV4-1,NA
ASSAGPYNEQF,TRBV6-6,NA
ASSMGQGGYEQY,TRBV13,NA
ASNIQGVSLDEQF,TRBV2,NA
ASSEGWDGYT,TRBV2,NA
SGHRGQETQY,TRBV29-1,NA
ASSLASAETQY,TRBV7-7,few
ASSPGVDGTDTQY,TRBV18,NA
AISESTSGHNEQF,TRBV10-3,NA
ASSPLAGNEQF,TRBV18,NA
SVVGGGSYEQY,TRBV29-1,NA
ASSPNRGKQPQH,TRBV27,NA
ASSPHITNDYEQY,TRBV9,NA
ASSGLGESGTDTQY,TRBV11-3,NA
ASSESLGGGEEKLF,TRBV25-1,NA
ASSFRVGLDEQY,TRBV7-6,NA
ASSGPYKITSGRVPGYEQY,TRBV5-1,NA
ASSKGLAGYEQY,TRBV7-9,NA
ASSYSTGISGNTIY,TRBV6-5,NA
ASGPDRDSGNTIY,TRBV10-1,once